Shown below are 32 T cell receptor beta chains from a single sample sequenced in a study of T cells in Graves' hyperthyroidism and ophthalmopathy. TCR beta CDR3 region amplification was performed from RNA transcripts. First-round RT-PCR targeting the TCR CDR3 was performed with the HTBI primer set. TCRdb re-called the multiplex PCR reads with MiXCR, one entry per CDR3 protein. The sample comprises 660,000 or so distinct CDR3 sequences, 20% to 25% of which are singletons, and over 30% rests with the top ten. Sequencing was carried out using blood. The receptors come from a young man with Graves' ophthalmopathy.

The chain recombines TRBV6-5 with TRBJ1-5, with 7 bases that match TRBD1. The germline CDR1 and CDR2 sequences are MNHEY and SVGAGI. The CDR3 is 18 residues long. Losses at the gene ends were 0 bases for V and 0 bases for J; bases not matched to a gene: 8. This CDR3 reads CASSYSNRGGYSNQPQHF. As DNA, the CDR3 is TGTGCCAGCAGTTACTCCAACAGGGGCGGGTATAGCAATCAGCCCCAGCATTTT.

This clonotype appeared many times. CDR3 protein: CASSSAAGGSYEQYF. For the CDR3, the DNA is TGTGCCAGCAGCTCCGCAGCGGGAGGGTCCTACGAGCAGTACTTC. V and J are TRBV7-2 and TRBJ2-7; 10 nucleotides line up with TRBD2. Germline V gene data show CDR1 as SGHTA and CDR2 as FQGNSA. The CDR3 length is 15 residues. V trimming: 4 bases; J trimming: 1 base; junction bases outside the gene matches: 4.

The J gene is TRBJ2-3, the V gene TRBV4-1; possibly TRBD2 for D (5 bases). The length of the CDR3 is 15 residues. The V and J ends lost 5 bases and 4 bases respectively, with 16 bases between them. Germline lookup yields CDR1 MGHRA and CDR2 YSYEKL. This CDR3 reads CASSLLIGISDTQYF. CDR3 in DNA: TGCGCCAGCAGCTTGTTAATCGGGATATCAGATACGCAGTATTTT.

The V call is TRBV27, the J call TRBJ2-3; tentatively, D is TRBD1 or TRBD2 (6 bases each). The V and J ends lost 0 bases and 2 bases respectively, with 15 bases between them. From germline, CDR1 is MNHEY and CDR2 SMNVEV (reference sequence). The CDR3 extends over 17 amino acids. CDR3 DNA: TGTGCCAGCAGTTTATCCGGGGGCGACTTATCCACAGATACGCAGTATTTT. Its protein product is CASSLSGGDLSTDTQYF.

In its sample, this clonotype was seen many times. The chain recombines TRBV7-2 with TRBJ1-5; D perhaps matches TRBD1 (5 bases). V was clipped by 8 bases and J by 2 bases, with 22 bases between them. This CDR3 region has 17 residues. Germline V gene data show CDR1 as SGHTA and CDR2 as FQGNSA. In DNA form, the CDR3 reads TGTGCCAGCTCCCTCGGCTCAGGGTCAAGGGGCAATCAGCCCCAGCATTTT. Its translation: CASSLGSGSRGNQPQHF.

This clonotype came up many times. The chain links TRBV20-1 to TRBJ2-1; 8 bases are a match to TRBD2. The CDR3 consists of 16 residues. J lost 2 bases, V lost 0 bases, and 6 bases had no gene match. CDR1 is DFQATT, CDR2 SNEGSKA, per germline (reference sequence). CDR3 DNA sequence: TGCAGTGCTAGAGATCAGGGAGCGGGGGCCTACAATGAGCAGTTCTTC. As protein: CSARDQGAGAYNEQFF.

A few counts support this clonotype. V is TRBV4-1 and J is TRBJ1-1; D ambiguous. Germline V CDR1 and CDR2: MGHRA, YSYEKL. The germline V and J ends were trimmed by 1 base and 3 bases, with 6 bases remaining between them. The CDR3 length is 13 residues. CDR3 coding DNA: TGCGCCAGCAGCCAAGTGCCGGACACTGAAGCTTTCTTT. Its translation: CASSQVPDTEAFF.

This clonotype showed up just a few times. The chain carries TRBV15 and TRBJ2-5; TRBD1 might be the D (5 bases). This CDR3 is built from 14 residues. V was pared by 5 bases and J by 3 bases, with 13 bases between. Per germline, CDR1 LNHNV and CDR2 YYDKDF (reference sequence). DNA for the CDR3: TGTGCCACCAGCTCGTCGCCCAGGGAAGAGACCCAGTACTTC. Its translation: CATSSSPREETQYF.

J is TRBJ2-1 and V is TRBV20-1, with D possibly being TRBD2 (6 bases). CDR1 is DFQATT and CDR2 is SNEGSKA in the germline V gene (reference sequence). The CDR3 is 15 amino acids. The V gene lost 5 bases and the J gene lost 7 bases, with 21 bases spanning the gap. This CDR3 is CSAPRSFLADNEQFF. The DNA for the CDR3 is TGCAGTGCTCCCCGATCGTTTTTAGCGGATAATGAGCAGTTCTTC.

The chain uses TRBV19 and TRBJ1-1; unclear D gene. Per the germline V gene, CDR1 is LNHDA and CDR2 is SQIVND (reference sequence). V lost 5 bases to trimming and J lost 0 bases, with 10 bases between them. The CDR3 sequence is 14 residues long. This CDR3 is CASSGYSVNTEAFF. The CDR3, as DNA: TGTGCCAGTAGTGGATATTCGGTGAACACTGAAGCTTTCTTT. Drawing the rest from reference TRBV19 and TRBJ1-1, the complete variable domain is DGGITQSPKYLFRKEGQNVTLSCEQNLNHDAMYWYRQDPGQGLRLIYYSQIVNDFQKGDIAEGYSVSREKKESFPLTVTSAQKNPTAFYLCASSGYSVNTEAFFGQGTRLTVV.

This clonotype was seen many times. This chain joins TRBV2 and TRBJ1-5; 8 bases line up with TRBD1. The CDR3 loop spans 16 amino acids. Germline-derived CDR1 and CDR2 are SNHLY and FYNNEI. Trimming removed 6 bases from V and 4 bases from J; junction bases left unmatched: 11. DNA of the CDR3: TGTGCCAGCAGCATGGGCTTGACAGGGGCGAATCAGCCCCAGCATTTT. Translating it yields CASSMGLTGANQPQHF.

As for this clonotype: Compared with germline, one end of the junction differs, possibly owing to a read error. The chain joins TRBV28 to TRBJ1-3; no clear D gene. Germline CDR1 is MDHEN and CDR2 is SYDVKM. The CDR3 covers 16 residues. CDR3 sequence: CAGSKQRVIAGNTIYF. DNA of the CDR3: TGTGCCGGCAGTAAACAGAGGGTAATAGCTGGAAACACCATATATTTT. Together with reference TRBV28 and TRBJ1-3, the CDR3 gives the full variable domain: DVKVTQSSRYLVKRTGEKVFLECVQDMDHENMFWYRQDPGLGLRLIYFSYDVKMKEKGDIPEGYSVSREKKERFSLILESASTNQTSMYLCAGSKQRVIAGNTIYFGEGSWLTVV.

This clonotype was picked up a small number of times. Here the CDR3 DNA reads TGTGCCAGCAGACCAGCAGACGGGGAGCTGTTTTTT. Translation: CASRPADGELFF. V is TRBV28 and J is TRBJ2-2; no clear D. This CDR3 comprises 12 residues. Trimming pared 6 bases from V and 7 bases from J, leaving 9 bases between. Germline lookup yields CDR1 MDHEN and CDR2 SYDVKM. Combining the CDR3 with reference TRBV28 and TRBJ2-2 gives the whole variable domain DVKVTQSSRYLVKRTGEKVFLECVQDMDHENMFWYRQDPGLGLRLIYFSYDVKMKEKGDIPEGYSVSREKKERFSLILESASTNQTSMYLCASRPADGELFFGEGSRLTVL.

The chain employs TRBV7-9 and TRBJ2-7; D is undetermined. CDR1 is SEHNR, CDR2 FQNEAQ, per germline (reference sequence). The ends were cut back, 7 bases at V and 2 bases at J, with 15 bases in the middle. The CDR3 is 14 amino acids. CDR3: CASTPLGSTYEQYF. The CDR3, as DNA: TGTGCCAGCACCCCCCTTGGGTCGACCTACGAGCAGTACTTC.

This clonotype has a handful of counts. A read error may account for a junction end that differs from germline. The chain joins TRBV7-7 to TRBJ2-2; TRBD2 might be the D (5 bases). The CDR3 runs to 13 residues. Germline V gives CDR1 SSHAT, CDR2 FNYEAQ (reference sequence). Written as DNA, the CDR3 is TGTGCTAGCAGCTTAGACGGAGGCGGGGAGCTGTTTTTT. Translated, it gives CASSLDGGGELFF.

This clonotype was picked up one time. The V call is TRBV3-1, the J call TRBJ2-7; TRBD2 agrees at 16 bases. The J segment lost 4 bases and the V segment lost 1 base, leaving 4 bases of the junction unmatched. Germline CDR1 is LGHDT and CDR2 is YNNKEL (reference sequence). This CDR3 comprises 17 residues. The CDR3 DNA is TGTGCCAGCAGCCAAGGCAAGGGACTAGCGGGAGGGTACGAGCAGTACTTC. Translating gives CASSQGKGLAGGYEQYF.

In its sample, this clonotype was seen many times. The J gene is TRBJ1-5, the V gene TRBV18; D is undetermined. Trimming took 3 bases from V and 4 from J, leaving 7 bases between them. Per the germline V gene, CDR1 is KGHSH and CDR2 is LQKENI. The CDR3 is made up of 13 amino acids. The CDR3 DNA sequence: TGTGCCAGCTCACCTGAACAAAATCAGCCCCAGCATTTT. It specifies CASSPEQNQPQHF.

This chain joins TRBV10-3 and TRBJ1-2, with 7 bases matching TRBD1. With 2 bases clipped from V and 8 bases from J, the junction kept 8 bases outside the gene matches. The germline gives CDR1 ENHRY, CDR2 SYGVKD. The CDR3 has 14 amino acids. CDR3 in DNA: TGTGCCATCAGTGAGGGACAGGTCCTTGGAGGCTACACCTTC. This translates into CAISEGQVLGGYTF.

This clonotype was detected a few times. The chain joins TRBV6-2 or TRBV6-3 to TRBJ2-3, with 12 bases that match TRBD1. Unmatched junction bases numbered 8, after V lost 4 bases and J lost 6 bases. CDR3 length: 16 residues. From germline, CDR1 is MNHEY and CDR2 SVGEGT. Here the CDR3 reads CASSSAGTGGMDTQYF. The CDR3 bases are TGTGCCAGCAGTTCCGCCGGGACAGGGGGCATGGATACGCAGTATTTT.

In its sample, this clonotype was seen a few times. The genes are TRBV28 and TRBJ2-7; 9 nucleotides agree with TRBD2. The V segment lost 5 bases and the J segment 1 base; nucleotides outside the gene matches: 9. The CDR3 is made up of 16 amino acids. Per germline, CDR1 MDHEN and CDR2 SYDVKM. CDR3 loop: CASSPGSGSVSYEQYF. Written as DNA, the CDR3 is TGTGCCAGCAGTCCGGGTAGCGGGAGCGTTTCCTACGAGCAGTACTTC.

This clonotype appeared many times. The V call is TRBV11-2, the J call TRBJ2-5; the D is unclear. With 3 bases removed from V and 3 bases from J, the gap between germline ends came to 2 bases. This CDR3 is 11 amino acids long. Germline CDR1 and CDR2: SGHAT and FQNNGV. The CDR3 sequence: CASSFKETQYF. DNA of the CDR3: TGTGCCAGCAGCTTTAAAGAGACCCAGTACTTC.

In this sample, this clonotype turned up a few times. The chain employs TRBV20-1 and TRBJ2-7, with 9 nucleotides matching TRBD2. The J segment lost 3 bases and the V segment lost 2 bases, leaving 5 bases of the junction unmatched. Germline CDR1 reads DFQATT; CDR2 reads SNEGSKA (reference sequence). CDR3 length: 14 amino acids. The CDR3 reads CSARPGTSIYEQYF. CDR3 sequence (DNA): TGCAGTGCTAGACCCGGGACTAGCATCTACGAGCAGTACTTC.

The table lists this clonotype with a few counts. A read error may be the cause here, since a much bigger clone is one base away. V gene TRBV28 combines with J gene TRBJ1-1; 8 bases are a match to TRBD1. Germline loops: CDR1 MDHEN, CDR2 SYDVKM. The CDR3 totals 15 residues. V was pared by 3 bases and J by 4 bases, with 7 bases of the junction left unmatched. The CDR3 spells CASSFPGGRSTEAFF. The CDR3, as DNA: TGTGCCAGCAGTTTCCCAGGGGGCCGGAGCACTGAAGCTTTCTTT.

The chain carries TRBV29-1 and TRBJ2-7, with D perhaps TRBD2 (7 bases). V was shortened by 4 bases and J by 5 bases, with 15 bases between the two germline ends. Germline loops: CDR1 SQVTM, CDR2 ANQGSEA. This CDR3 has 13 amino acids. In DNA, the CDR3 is TGCAGCGTTGCCCCTGGGGGGGCCGACGAGCAGTACTTC. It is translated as CSVAPGGADEQYF.

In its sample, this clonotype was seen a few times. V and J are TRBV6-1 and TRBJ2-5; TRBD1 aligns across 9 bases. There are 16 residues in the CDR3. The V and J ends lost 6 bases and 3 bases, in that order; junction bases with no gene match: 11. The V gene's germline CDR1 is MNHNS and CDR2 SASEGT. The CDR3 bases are TGTGCCAGCAGAGACGGGACAGGGAGATGGGAAGAGACCCAGTACTTC. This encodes CASRDGTGRWEETQYF.

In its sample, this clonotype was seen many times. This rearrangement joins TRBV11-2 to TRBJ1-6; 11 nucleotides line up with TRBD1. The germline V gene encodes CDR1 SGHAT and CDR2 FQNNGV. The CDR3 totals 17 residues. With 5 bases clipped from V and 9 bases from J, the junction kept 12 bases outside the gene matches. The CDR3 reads CASSPPRPGTGGSPLHF. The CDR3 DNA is TGTGCCAGCAGCCCTCCGCGGCCCGGGACAGGGGGTTCACCCCTCCACTTT.

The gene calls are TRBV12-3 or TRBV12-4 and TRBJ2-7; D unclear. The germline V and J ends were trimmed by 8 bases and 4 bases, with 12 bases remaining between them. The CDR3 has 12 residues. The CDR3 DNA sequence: TGTGCCAGCCAAGGATCGGGTTACGAGCAGTACTTC. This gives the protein CASQGSGYEQYF.

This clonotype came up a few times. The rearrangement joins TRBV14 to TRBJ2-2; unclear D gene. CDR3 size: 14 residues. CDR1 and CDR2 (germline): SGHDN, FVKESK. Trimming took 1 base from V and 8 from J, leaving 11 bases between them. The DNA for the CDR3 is TGTGCCAGCAGCCAAGTTCCCAATGGTGGGGAGCTGTTTTTT. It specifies CASSQVPNGGELFF.

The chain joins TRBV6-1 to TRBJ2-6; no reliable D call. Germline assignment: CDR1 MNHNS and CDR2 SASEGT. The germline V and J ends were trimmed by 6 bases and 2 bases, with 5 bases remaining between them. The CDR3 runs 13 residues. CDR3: CASRTAGANVLTF. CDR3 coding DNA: TGTGCCAGCAGGACCGCTGGGGCCAACGTCCTGACTTTC.

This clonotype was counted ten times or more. The CDR3 DNA reads TGTGCCACCCTCCGGGGGGAGACTGAAGCTTTCTTT. This codes for CATLRGETEAFF. The chain has TRBV6-1 and TRBJ1-1; D is possibly TRBD1 (5 bases). The CDR3 is 12 residues long. From germline, CDR1 is MNHNS and CDR2 SASEGT. The V and J ends lost 10 bases and 5 bases respectively, with 14 bases between them.

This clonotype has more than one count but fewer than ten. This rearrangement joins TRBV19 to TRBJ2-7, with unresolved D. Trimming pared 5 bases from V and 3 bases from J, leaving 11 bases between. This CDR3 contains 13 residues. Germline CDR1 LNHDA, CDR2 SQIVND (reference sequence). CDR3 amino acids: CASSPYGGYEQYF. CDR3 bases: TGTGCCAGTAGTCCCTATGGCGGCTACGAGCAGTACTTC.

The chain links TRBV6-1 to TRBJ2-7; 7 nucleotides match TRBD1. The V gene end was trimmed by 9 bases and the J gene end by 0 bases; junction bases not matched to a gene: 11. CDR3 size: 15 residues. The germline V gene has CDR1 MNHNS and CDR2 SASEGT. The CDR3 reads CASSTYGTDSYEQYF. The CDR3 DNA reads TGTGCCAGTTCCACCTACGGGACAGACTCCTACGAGCAGTACTTC.